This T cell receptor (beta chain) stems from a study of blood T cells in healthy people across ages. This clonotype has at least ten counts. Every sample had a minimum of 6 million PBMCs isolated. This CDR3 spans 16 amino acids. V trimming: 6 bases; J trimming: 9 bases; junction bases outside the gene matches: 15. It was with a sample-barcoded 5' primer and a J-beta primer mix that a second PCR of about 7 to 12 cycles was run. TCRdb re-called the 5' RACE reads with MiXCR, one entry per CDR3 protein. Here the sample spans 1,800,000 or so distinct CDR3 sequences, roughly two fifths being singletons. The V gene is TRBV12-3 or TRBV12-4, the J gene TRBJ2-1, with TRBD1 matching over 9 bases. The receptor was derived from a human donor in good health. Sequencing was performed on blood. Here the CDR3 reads CASRYTGTGKKGEQFF. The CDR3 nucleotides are TGTGCCAGCAGGTACACCGGGACAGGGAAAAAGGGTGAGCAGTTCTTC.